This TCR beta chain was recovered during a study of beta chain features in type 1 diabetes. CDR1 and CDR2 (germline): MGHRA, YSYEKL. The length of the CDR3 is 14 residues. Trimming shortened V by 3 bases and J by 3 bases, and 12 bases separated the two germline ends. Since all of the isolated RNA was reverse transcribed, expressed TCRB transcripts were what got sequenced. Sequencing was performed with immunoSEQ multiplex PCR; in TCRdb, only in-frame clones are kept and a portion is missing. The table records 620,000 or so clones, less than 20% of them present only once. This clone has more than one count but fewer than ten.

The chain employs TRBV4-1 and TRBJ2-7; a weak D match, TRBD1 (6 bases). This sequence originates from a young man in good health. Sequencing was carried out using naive CD4+ T cells from blood. The CDR3 bases are TGCGCCAGCAGCCAGGGACAAAGGGGCTACGAGCAGTACTTC. It translates to CASSQGQRGYEQYF.